The 9 T cell receptor beta chains listed next were all sequenced from one sample in a study of graft-versus-host responses after intestinal transplantation. These TCRs' antigens remain unknown. Profiled with immunoSEQ multiplex PCR; TCRdb holds only in-frame clones, not every one. The sample includes some 90,000 clones, around 93% of them seen just once. This specimen was unstimulated CD8+ T cells sorted from spleen or lymph node cells, taken before transplant. The receptors derive from a human donor who was the organ donor for an intestinal transplant.

V usage is TRBV2 and J usage is TRBJ1-1; 7 bases fit TRBD1. The CDR3 is made up of 13 amino acids. Per germline, CDR1 SNHLY and CDR2 FYNNEI. V trimming: 5 bases; J trimming: 4 bases; junction bases outside the gene matches: 4. DNA of the CDR3: TGTGCCAGCAGTCATACAGGGGCCACTGAAGCTTTCTTT. It yields the protein CASSHTGATEAFF.

The chain links TRBV9 to TRBJ2-2; no reliable D call. CDR1 SGDLS and CDR2 YYNGEE come from the germline V gene. V shed 0 bases and J shed 1 base, with 10 bases lying between them. This CDR3 region has 16 residues. CDR3 nucleotide sequence: TGTGCCAGCAGCGTAGATCGGGTCGAGAACACCGGGGAGCTGTTTTTT. It is translated as CASSVDRVENTGELFF.

The chain recombines TRBV6-5 with TRBJ2-7, with TRBD2 as a possible D gene (6 bases). Trimming left V 5 bases short and J 4 bases short, with 15 bases between. Per the germline V gene, CDR1 is MNHEY and CDR2 is SVGAGI. CDR3 length equals 14 residues. CDR3 coding DNA: TGTGCCAGCAGTCCCGTACCTGGGGGGTACGAGCAGTACTTC. This codes for CASSPVPGGYEQYF.

The rearrangement links TRBV4-3 to TRBJ2-3, with 9 bases that match TRBD2. The CDR3 totals 18 residues. Germline V gene sequence: CDR1 LGHNA, CDR2 YSLEER. V lost 0 bases, J lost 5 bases, and 12 bases stayed unmatched. The CDR3 region is CASSQDRAAGGPGDTQYF. For the CDR3, the DNA is TGCGCCAGCAGCCAAGATCGGGCGGCGGGGGGGCCTGGAGATACGCAGTATTTT.

The sample holds one count of this clone. In DNA, the CDR3 is TGTGCCAGCAGCCCCGCTAAGCGGGGGGGTCCAGGAGAGACCCAGTACTTC. The encoded protein is CASSPAKRGGPGETQYF. The chain links TRBV11-3 to TRBJ2-5; 10 nucleotides agree with TRBD2. The CDR3 is made up of 17 amino acids. V gave up 5 bases and J gave up 4 bases; unmatched junction bases: 13. Germline CDR1 reads SGHNT; CDR2 reads YENEEA.

The chain has TRBV14 and TRBJ1-2; D may be TRBD1 (6 bases). CDR1 is SGHDN, CDR2 FVKESK, per germline. The V end was cut by 0 bases, the J end by 10 bases, with 12 bases between. The CDR3 contains 13 residues. CDR3 in DNA: TGTGCCAGCAGCCAAGATGTGCCAGGGGACTACACCTTC. Translated: CASSQDVPGDYTF.

This chain uses TRBV4-3 with TRBJ1-2; D remains unclear. The length of the CDR3 is 15 residues. The germline V gene encodes CDR1 LGHNA and CDR2 YSLEER. Trimming removed 0 bases at V and 4 bases at J, with 12 bases between. CDR3 in amino acids: CASSQDDGASYGYTF. Here the CDR3 DNA reads TGCGCCAGCAGCCAAGACGACGGAGCTAGCTATGGCTACACCTTC.

The V and J genes are TRBV5-6 and TRBJ2-1, with unresolved D. This CDR3 spans 12 amino acids. Germline CDR1 reads SGHDT; CDR2 reads YYEEEE. The V gene lost 3 bases and the J gene lost 9 bases, with 10 bases spanning the gap. The CDR3, as DNA: TGTGCCAGCAGCTACGGTAGTGGTGAGCAGTTCTTC. Protein sequence: CASSYGSGEQFF.

This chain connects TRBV9 to TRBJ1-1, with 7 bases lining up with TRBD1. Per the germline V gene, CDR1 is SGDLS and CDR2 is YYNGEE. Trimming removed 3 bases from V and 5 bases from J; junction bases left unmatched: 7. The CDR3 is 14 residues long. DNA of the CDR3: TGTGCCAGCAGCGCGGGCTTGACAGGGACTGAAGCTTTCTTT. Amino acids: CASSAGLTGTEAFF.